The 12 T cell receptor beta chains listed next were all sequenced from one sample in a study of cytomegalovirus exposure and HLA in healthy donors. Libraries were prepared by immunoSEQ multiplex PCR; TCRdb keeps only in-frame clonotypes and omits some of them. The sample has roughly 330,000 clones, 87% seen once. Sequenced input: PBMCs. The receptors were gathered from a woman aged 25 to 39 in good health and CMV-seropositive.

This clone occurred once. The CDR3 DNA reads as TGTGCCAGCAGCCAAGAGAAACTAGCGGGTGAATCCTACGAGCAGTACTTC. Encoded protein: CASSQEKLAGESYEQYF. This chain connects TRBV4-2 to TRBJ2-7, with TRBD2 matching 9 bases. CDR1 is LGHNA and CDR2 is YNFKEQ in the germline V gene. CDR3 size: 17 residues. V lost 0 bases, J lost 1 base, and 7 bases stayed unmatched.

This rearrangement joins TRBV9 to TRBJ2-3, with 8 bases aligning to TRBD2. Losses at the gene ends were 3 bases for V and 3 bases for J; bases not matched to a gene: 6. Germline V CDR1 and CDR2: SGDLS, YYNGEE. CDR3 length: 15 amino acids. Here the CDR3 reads CASSEGTSGTDTQYF. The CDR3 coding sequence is TGTGCCAGCAGCGAGGGGACTAGTGGTACAGATACGCAGTATTTT. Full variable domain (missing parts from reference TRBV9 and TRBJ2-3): DSGVTQTPKHLITATGQRVTLRCSPRSGDLSVYWYQQSLDQGLQFLIQYYNGEERAKGNILERFSAQQFPDLHSELNLSSLELGDSALYFCASSEGTSGTDTQYFGPGTRLTVL.

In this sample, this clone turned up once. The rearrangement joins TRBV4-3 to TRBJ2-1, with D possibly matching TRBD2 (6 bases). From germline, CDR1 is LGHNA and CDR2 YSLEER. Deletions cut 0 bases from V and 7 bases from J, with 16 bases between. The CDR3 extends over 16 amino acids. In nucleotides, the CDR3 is TGCGCCAGCAGCCAAGAGGGCGCGGGGTCAGGGAATGAGCAGTTCTTC. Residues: CASSQEGAGSGNEQFF.

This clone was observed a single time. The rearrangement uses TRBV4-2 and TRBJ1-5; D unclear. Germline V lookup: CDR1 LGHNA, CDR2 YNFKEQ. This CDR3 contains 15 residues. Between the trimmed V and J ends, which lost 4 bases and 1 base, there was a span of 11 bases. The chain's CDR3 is CASSLTPGSNQPQHF. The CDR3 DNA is TGTGCCAGCAGCCTCACCCCCGGAAGCAATCAGCCCCAGCATTTT.

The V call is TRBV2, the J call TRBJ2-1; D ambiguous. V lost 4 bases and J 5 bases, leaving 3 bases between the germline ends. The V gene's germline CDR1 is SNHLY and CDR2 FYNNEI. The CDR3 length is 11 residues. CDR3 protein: CASSGNNEQFF. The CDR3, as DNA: TGTGCCAGCAGTGGTAACAATGAGCAGTTCTTC.

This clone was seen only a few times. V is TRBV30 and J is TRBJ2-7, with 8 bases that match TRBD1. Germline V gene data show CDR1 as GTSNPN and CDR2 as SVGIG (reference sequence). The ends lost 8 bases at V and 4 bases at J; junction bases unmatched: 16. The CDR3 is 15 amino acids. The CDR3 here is CAQSHRTGSSYEQYF. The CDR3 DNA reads TGTGCCCAGAGCCACCGGACAGGGTCATCGTACGAGCAGTACTTC. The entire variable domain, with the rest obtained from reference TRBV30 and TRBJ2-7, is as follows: SQTIHQWPATLVQPVGSPLSLECTVEGTSNPNLYWYRQAAGRGLQLLFYSVGIGQISSEVPQNLSASRPQDRQFILSSKKLLLSDSGFYLCAQSHRTGSSYEQYFGPGTRLTVT.

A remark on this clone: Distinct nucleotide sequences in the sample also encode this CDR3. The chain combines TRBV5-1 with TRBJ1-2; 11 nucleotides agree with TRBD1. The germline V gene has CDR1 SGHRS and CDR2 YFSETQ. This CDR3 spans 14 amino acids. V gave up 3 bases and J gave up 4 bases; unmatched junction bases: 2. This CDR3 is CASSSGTGGYGYTF. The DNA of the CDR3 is TGCGCCAGCAGCTCCGGGACAGGGGGCTATGGCTACACCTTC.

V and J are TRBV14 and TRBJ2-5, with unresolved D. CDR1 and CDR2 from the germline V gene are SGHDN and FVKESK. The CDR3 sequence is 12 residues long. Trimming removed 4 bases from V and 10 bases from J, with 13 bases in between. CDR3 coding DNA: TGTGCCAGCAGCCGGAGTATGGTGGGCCAGTACTTC. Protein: CASSRSMVGQYF. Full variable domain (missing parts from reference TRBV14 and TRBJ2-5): EAGVTQFPSHSVIEKGQTVTLRCDPISGHDNLYWYRRVMGKEIKFLLHFVKESKQDESGMPNNRFLAERTGGTYSTLKVQPAELEDSGVYFCASSRSMVGQYFGPGTRLLVL.

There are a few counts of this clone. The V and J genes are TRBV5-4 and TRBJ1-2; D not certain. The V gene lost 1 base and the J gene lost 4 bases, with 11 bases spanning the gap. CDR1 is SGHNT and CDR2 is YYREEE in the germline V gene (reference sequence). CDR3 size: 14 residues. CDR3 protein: CASSLPQVFYGYTF. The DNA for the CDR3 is TGTGCCAGCAGCTTGCCGCAGGTCTTCTATGGCTACACCTTC. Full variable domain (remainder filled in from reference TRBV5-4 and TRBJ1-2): ETGVTQSPTHLIKTRGQQVTLRCSSQSGHNTVSWYQQALGQGPQFIFQYYREEENGRGNFPPRFSGLQFPNYSSELNVNALELDDSALYLCASSLPQVFYGYTFGSGTRLTVV.

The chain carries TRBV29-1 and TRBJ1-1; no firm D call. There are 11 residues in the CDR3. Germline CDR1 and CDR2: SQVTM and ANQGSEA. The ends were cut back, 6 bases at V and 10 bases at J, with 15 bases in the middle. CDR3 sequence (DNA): TGCAGCGTCCCGATTTTGGGCAGAGCTTTCTTT. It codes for CSVPILGRAFF.

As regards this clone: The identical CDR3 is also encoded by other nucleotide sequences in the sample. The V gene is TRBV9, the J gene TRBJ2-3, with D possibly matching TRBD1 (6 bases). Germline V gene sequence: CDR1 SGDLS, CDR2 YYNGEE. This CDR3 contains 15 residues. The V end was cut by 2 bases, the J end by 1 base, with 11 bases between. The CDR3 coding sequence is TGTGCCAGCAGCGTTGAGTCAGGGGGCACAGATACGCAGTATTTT. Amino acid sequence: CASSVESGGTDTQYF. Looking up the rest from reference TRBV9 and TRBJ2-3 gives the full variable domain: DSGVTQTPKHLITATGQRVTLRCSPRSGDLSVYWYQQSLDQGLQFLIQYYNGEERAKGNILERFSAQQFPDLHSELNLSSLELGDSALYFCASSVESGGTDTQYFGPGTRLTVL.

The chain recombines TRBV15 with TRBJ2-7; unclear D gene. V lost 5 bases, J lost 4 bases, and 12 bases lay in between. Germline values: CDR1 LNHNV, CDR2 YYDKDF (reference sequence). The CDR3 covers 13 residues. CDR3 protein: CATSPRHIYEQYF. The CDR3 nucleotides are TGTGCCACCAGCCCCCGACACATATACGAGCAGTACTTC.